This T cell receptor beta chain was found in a study of PD-1 blockade in classical Hodgkin lymphoma. The V and J ends lost 2 bases and 5 bases respectively, with 15 bases between them. Germline V CDR1 and CDR2: MNHEY, SVGAGI. This CDR3 region has 15 residues. Libraries were prepared by immunoSEQ multiplex PCR; TCRdb keeps only in-frame clonotypes and omits some of them. The sample carries some 84,000 clones, about nine tenths recorded once. There was relapse after autologous stem cell transplantation in every patient, and there was variation in brentuximab vedotin exposure. The rearrangement joins TRBV6-5 to TRBJ1-1, with D perhaps matching TRBD1 (5 bases). The receptor comes from a human donor with classical Hodgkin lymphoma. The source was peripheral blood mononuclear cells (PBMCs), collected at baseline. The CDR3 DNA sequence: TGTGCCAGCAGTTACAGCTTATCTGGGGGAACTGAAGCTTTCTTT. Protein: CASSYSLSGGTEAFF.